This T cell receptor beta chain was found in a study of T cell changes during pregnancy in multiple sclerosis. The CDR3 covers 19 residues. CDR1 and CDR2 from the germline V gene are SNHLY and FYNNEI. Trimming took 0 bases from V and 4 from J; bases not matched to a gene: 8. The protocol was immunoSEQ multiplex PCR, while the TCRdb copy is restricted to in-frame clones and leaves out a portion. This table holds around 72,000 clones, 85% to 95% found once. The source of this sequence is a female donor in good health, enrolled as a control in a pregnancy study. The specimen was peripheral blood, collected in the second trimester of pregnancy. The chain combines TRBV2 with TRBJ2-2, with TRBD2 matching over 13 bases. The CDR3 sequence: CASSEASGGTSGVTGELFF. The CDR3 DNA is TGTGCCAGCAGTGAAGCGAGTGGGGGGACTAGCGGGGTCACCGGGGAGCTGTTTTTT.